This T cell receptor (beta chain) derives from a study of T cells in Graves' hyperthyroidism and ophthalmopathy (dated 2019 in TCRdb). Describing the broader study: Peripheral blood was sampled at the time of initial diagnosis, prior to any treatment. To identify distinguishing TCR V-J signatures, a discovery cohort of 100 patients was used, comprising under 45 with Graves' ophthalmopathy and around 60 with stable Graves' hyperthyroidism. Prospective prediction of ophthalmopathy was tested in an independent validation cohort of 18 to 20 hyperthyroidism patients and some 17 patients who later progressed to ophthalmopathy. Once sampling was done, hyperthyroidism patients were given methimazole at a starting dose of 30 mg daily, whereas ophthalmopathy patients were given high-dose intravenous methylprednisolone. TCR Vbeta CDR3 sequencing of 120 to 150 peripheral blood samples (roughly 43 ophthalmopathy, 70 to 85 hyperthyroidism and about 17 progressor patients) is reported in the paper. The 100 or so discovery patients were divided at random into training and test sets in a 7:3 ratio. Thyroid tissue and blood T-cell repertoires from several Graves' hyperthyroidism patients were also compared in the study. Study-wide findings and limitations: In validation, the model predicted progression to ophthalmopathy with around 71% sensitivity and approximately 78% specificity, a median of about 6.7 months before onset. Most expanded thyroid clonotypes (frequency above 0.001) were also detected in blood, a finding suggesting that blood repertoires may reflect thyroid immune responses. No statistical method was used to fix the sample size in advance, and group allocation was not hidden from the investigators. In cross-validation, a model built on a 13 V-J signature told ophthalmopathy apart from stable hyperthyroidism with 85% to 90% sensitivity and about 81% specificity, and in testing the same model reached 80%/75%.

This clonotype came up many times. Its target antigen remains unknown. The input lacks base qualities; no much larger clone sits a single base away. From the germline V gene, CDR1 is MDHEN and CDR2 is SYDVKM. Trimming accounts for 6 bases at V and 8 bases at J, while the number of junction bases matched to no gene is 9. CDR3 length: 14 amino acids, cysteine to phenylalanine. Here the CDR3 DNA is all that survives: 42 bases in frame from base 1. The TCR beta CDR3 regions were amplified from RNA transcripts. The TCR CDR3 was subjected to a first round of RT-PCR using the HTBI primer set and the Qiagen OneStep RT-PCR kit. Libraries were constructed in a second round of multiplex PCR, after which size selection and purification were performed. Libraries were sequenced paired-end with 100 bp reads on an Illumina HiSeq2000. The source study handled its data this way. SOAPnuke was used to process the raw data, with reads discarded if the reads contained adapters or uncalled bases, had a mean Phred below 15, or lacked an exact constant-primer or identifier match. High-quality paired reads were merged using COPE v1.2.5, and each unique nucleotide sequence was defined as a clonotype. MiTCR v1.1 was used to align the clonotypes against IMGT TRBV, TRBD and TRBJ reference segments. The analysis was restricted to V-J combinations with a frequency above 0.0001, which together covered just over 99% of the repertoires. A TCS score was defined as the ratio between F50 (clonal expansion) and ExV (chaos), using BLOSUM62-based TCRdist between CDR3 peptides within each V-J. Welch's t-statistics and random forest reduced around 520 V-J features to 13, which were used in a naive Bayes classifier (R e1071). The Morisita-Horn index was used to measure how similar the thyroid and blood repertoires were. The public reads were quality trimmed at Q25 with fastp and then assembled into clones with MiXCR by TCRdb, keeping productive beta chains. Entries that share a CDR3 protein sequence are merged under the most common genes and DNA. TCRdb's processing, not the authors' own work, is the source of the V and J calls. This sample holds about 59,000 distinct CDR3 sequences; about 53% were observed only once. The ten largest clonotypes hold 3.3% of the sample.

Ophthalmopathy patients had moderately to severely active disease, with a Clinical Activity Score of 3 or more, a NOSPECS grade of 4 or more, and a disease duration of less than 3 months. Exclusion was applied to patients with uncontrolled infections, other autoimmune diseases, pregnancy or lactation. Clinical symptoms, serum thyroxine and TRAb, thyroid ultrasound, and orbital computed tomography formed the basis for the diagnoses. Ficoll-Paque density gradient centrifugation was used to isolate PBMCs from about 10 ml of fresh peripheral blood. Total RNA was extracted with Trizol reagent, and quality was checked on an Agilent 2100 Bioanalyzer.

The V and J segments used are TRBV28 and TRBJ2-2, and TRBD2 matches 7 of the central bases. The sequenced sample consisted of blood. This TCR came from a woman aged 60-75 years with Graves' ophthalmopathy. The CDR3 region: CASSPTSARGELFF. Read as DNA, the sequence is TGTGCCAGCAGCCCAACTAGCGCGCGTGGGGAGCTGTTTTTT.